A single sample is the source of the 16 T cell receptor beta chains below, sequenced in a study of CD8+CD57+ T cells in acquired aplastic anemia. CDR3 and TCR beta VDJ profiling relied on genomic DNA as the template. TCRdb re-called the reads with MiXCR, one entry per CDR3 protein. The profile covers approximately 190,000 distinct CDR3 sequences, with around 45% appearing a single time and over 7.5% taken by the ten largest. Patients included in sequencing had previously demonstrated CD8+CD57+ cell expansion by flow cytometry. What was sequenced was sorted CD4+, CD8+, or CD8+CD57+ T cells (not recorded which) from PBMCs. All receptors come from a human donor with aplastic anemia.

This chain uses TRBV20-1 with TRBJ2-7, with D maybe TRBD2 (5 bases). V lost 1 base to trimming and J lost 0 bases, with 7 bases between them. CDR1 is DFQATT, CDR2 SNEGSKA, per germline (reference sequence). CDR3 length equals 13 residues. The chain's CDR3 is CSARAGSSYEQYF. CDR3 nucleotide sequence: TGCAGTGCTAGAGCGGGATCCTCCTACGAGCAGTACTTC.

This clonotype was seen at least ten times. This chain links TRBV30 with TRBJ1-1; D uncertain. The CDR3 contains 13 residues. CDR1 GTSNPN and CDR2 SVGIG come from the germline V gene (reference sequence). V lost 2 bases, J lost 6 bases, and 13 bases lay in between. The CDR3 reads CAWSPWTVSEAFF. The DNA of the CDR3 is TGTGCCTGGAGTCCATGGACTGTCTCTGAAGCTTTCTTT.

V is TRBV5-1 and J is TRBJ1-5; 9 bases agree with TRBD1. The CDR3 has 17 residues. V was pared by 0 bases and J by 3 bases, with 7 bases of the junction left unmatched. CDR1 is SGHRS and CDR2 is YFSETQ in the germline V gene. In nucleotides, the CDR3 is TGCGCCAGCAGCTTGGGTTCCGGGACAGGGTACAATCAGCCCCAGCATTTT. Its translation is CASSLGSGTGYNQPQHF.

As concerns this clonotype: This clone may be a read error of a much larger clone one base away. The rearrangement links TRBV6-5 to TRBJ1-1, with 9 positions matching TRBD1. The junction had 15 bases not matched to a gene; V was cut back by 5 bases and J by 11 bases. CDR1 and CDR2 (germline): MNHEY, SVGAGI. The CDR3 spans 15 residues. DNA of the CDR3: TGTGCCAGCAGTCACTGGGCGGGACAGGGTGGATTGGCTTTCTTT. Translating it yields CASSHWAGQGGLAFF.

The rearrangement uses TRBV5-6 and TRBJ2-5; the match to TRBD1 covers 8 bases. The CDR3 has 15 residues. V shed 4 bases, J shed 4 bases, and the junction held 9 bases outside the gene matches. The V gene's germline CDR1 is SGHDT and CDR2 YYEEEE. Written as DNA, the CDR3 is TGTGCCAGCAGCCCTGGACAGGGTTCGGGAGAGACCCAGTACTTC. Its translation: CASSPGQGSGETQYF.

This chain uses TRBV2 with TRBJ1-1; D is undetermined. This CDR3 spans 13 amino acids. Trimming pared 0 bases from V and 1 base from J, leaving 3 bases between. Germline-derived CDR1 and CDR2 are SNHLY and FYNNEI. CDR3 in DNA: TGTGCCAGCAGTGAAGCAGGGAACACTGAAGCTTTCTTT. This sequence encodes CASSEAGNTEAFF.

CDR3 loop: CARHYGYTF. The CDR3, as DNA: TGTGCCCGCCACTATGGCTACACCTTC. The gene calls are TRBV19 and TRBJ1-2; D is unclear. V was trimmed by 11 bases and J by 3 bases, leaving 4 bases between them. In germline, CDR1 is LNHDA, CDR2 SQIVND (reference sequence). The CDR3 loop spans 9 amino acids.

Worth noting for this clonotype: This may be a read error: a much more frequent sequence differs by one nucleotide. The V and J genes are TRBV5-1 and TRBJ1-1; D remains ambiguous. This CDR3 is built from 13 residues. V dropped 2 bases and J dropped 4 bases, with 9 bases sitting between them. From germline, CDR1 is SGHRS and CDR2 YFSETQ. This CDR3 is CASSLGMSTEAFF. The CDR3 nucleotides are TGCGCCAGCAGCTTAGGGATGAGCACTGAAGCTTTCTTT.

The chain couples TRBV20-1 to TRBJ2-5, with 11 nucleotides matching TRBD2. This CDR3 region has 17 residues. Germline CDR1 is DFQATT and CDR2 is SNEGSKA (reference sequence). After removal of 3 bases from V and 1 base from J, the junction contained 10 bases not matched to a gene. The CDR3 DNA sequence: TGCAGTGCTAGCCCGCTCGGGACTAGCGGAACCCAAGAGACCCAGTACTTC. This sequence encodes CSASPLGTSGTQETQYF.

This clonotype was observed at least ten times. The chain has TRBV19 and TRBJ2-7, with 10 bases identical to TRBD2. Losses at the gene ends were 7 bases for V and 4 bases for J; bases not matched to a gene: 10. Germline CDR1 reads LNHDA; CDR2 reads SQIVND (reference sequence). The CDR3 consists of 15 residues. In DNA form, the CDR3 reads TGTGCCAGTACCTCGTGGGTAGCGGGAGGATACGAGCAGTACTTC. Residues: CASTSWVAGGYEQYF.

As to this clonotype: A read error may be the cause here, since a much bigger clone is one base away. The chain combines TRBV11-2 with TRBJ2-3; D uncertain. V dropped 3 bases and J dropped 6 bases, with 10 bases sitting between them. Germline CDR1 is SGHAT and CDR2 is FQNNGV. The CDR3 contains 13 residues. This CDR3 is CASSFPSGDTQYF. CDR3 DNA sequence: TGTGCCAGCAGCTTTCCCAGTGGGGATACGCAGTATTTT.

The rearrangement uses TRBV20-1 and TRBJ2-1; D may be TRBD1 or TRBD2 (5 bases each). There are 14 residues in the CDR3. V was clipped by 6 bases and J by 2 bases, with 14 bases between them. In germline, CDR1 is DFQATT, CDR2 SNEGSKA (reference sequence). Here the CDR3 reads CSAAGTFTYNEQFF. CDR3 nucleotide sequence: TGCAGTGCCGCCGGGACGTTTACCTACAATGAGCAGTTCTTC.

This clonotype has a handful of counts. This chain connects TRBV2 to TRBJ1-2, with D perhaps TRBD1 (6 bases). This CDR3 has 14 amino acids. The V end was cut by 8 bases, the J end by 5 bases, with 18 bases between. Germline V gives CDR1 SNHLY, CDR2 FYNNEI. The DNA for the CDR3 is TGTGCCAGCGGACCCTACGGGAGGGGGTATGGCTACACCTTC. Its protein is CASGPYGRGYGYTF.

There are a few counts of this clonotype. The chain carries TRBV10-3 and TRBJ2-1; the D gene is possibly TRBD1 (5 bases). V lost 5 bases and J 7 bases, leaving 6 bases between the germline ends. CDR3 length: 11 amino acids. Germline V lookup: CDR1 ENHRY, CDR2 SYGVKD. CDR3 residues: CAISTGNEQFF. CDR3 nucleotide sequence: TGTGCCATCAGTACAGGAAATGAGCAGTTCTTC.

This clonotype came up a few times. J is TRBJ1-1 and V is TRBV28; TRBD1 is a possible D gene (5 bases). Germline CDR1 and CDR2: MDHEN and SYDVKM. CDR3 length: 12 residues. V shed 8 bases and J shed 4 bases, with 11 bases lying between them. The CDR3 nucleotides are TGTGCCAGCGGAGGCAGGGTCACTGAAGCTTTCTTT. Translating gives CASGGRVTEAFF.

This clonotype came up a few times. The chain links TRBV15 to TRBJ2-7, with TRBD2 matching 8 bases. J was trimmed by 6 bases and V by 0 bases; bases with no gene match: 4. Germline V lookup: CDR1 LNHNV, CDR2 YYDKDF (reference sequence). The CDR3 length is 14 residues. CDR3 bases: TGTGCCACCAGCAGAGAGACCGGGACTAGCGAGCAGTACTTC. The encoded protein is CATSRETGTSEQYF.